This T cell receptor beta chain was recorded in a study of blood T cell repertoires in COVID-19. Comment on this clone: The sample has other DNA sequences that encode this CDR3 too.

Everyone who took part was 18 to 89 years old, and they came from roughly 25 US areas. Grouping used clinical history reported by participants in a survey and questionnaire. The repertoire was sequenced with immunoSEQ multiplex PCR; TCRdb's copy has only in-frame clones and lacks some. The sample carries some 190,000 clones, about 88% recorded once. This TCR was recovered from a woman aged 40-49 years with acute COVID-19. Sample: PBMCs or T cells enriched from blood (not recorded which).

CDR3 sequence: CASSQRQGNEKLFF. The CDR3 DNA is TGTGCCAGCAGCCAGCGTCAGGGTAATGAAAAACTGTTTTTT. This chain joins TRBV3-1 (or the pseudogene TRBV3-2) and TRBJ1-4, with D maybe TRBD1 (5 bases). The germline gives CDR1 LGHDT, CDR2 YNNKEL (reference sequence). The V end was cut by 3 bases, the J end by 4 bases, with 9 bases between. The CDR3 runs to 14 residues.